This entry features one TCR beta chain sequence. The CDR3 spans 14 residues. Trimming shortened V by 3 bases and J by 3 bases, and 11 bases separated the two germline ends. Germline CDR1 reads KGHSH; CDR2 reads LQKENI. This record belongs to a study of blood T cell repertoires in COVID-19. On the study more broadly: The samples span acute and convalescent COVID-19 from the United States, Italy and Spain. Nucleic acid was either cDNA or gDNA, and it came from T cells, B-cell-depleted T cells, or PBMCs.

Original processing notes: Estimation of nucleated cell counts was performed using reference gene primer amplification. Only in-frame clones appear in the TCRdb table, and some are missing; sequencing was by immunoSEQ multiplex PCR. V and J calls and clone size are copied from that table; D and trimming were computed from the DNA. The sample has more than 150,000 clones, approximately 88% seen once. Material: peripheral blood. This TCR came from a woman aged 55-75 years with acute or convalescent COVID-19. This rearrangement joins TRBV18 to TRBJ1-1; no clear D gene. This CDR3 is CASSPRPGDTEAFF. CDR3 sequence (DNA): TGTGCCAGCTCACCCCGGCCCGGGGACACTGAAGCTTTCTTT.